Sequencing of this T cell receptor (beta chain) was carried out in a study of shared clonotypes between healthy human individuals. Healthy HIV-negative adults with no recent acute infections or vaccinations were recruited as donors. Comment on this clone: No antigen is known for it.

Trimming removed 6 bases at V and 11 bases at J, with 14 bases between. The CDR3 totals 11 residues. CDR1 is SQVTM, CDR2 ANQGSEA, per germline. Study conclusions and caveats: Clonotypes shared by all four sorted-subset donors had higher generation probabilities than non-shared clonotypes. An expected dependence of interdonor clonotype sharing on sequencing depth was noted.

Deep-level assay runs were performed. Libraries were prepared by immunoSEQ multiplex PCR; TCRdb keeps only in-frame clonotypes and omits some of them. The sample records some 1 million clones, roughly 80% being singletons. Sequencing was done on a sample of memory CD4+ T cells sorted from blood. This sample's subset: CD45RA-negative fraction. This receptor was identified in a young man in good health. The chain combines TRBV29-1 with TRBJ1-3; D call uncertain. The CDR3 sequence: CSVLGPRAIYF. Written as DNA, the CDR3 is TGCAGCGTATTAGGGCCCCGCGCCATATATTTT.